This T cell receptor (beta chain) was observed in a study of molecular identifiers for immune sequencing clone quantification. A remark on this clonotype: The antigen is undetermined. This could be a read error, since a much larger clone is one nucleotide away.

Study outcomes and limitations: Clones carrying above 20 RNA copies accounted for over 99% of effector molecules, under 1% in naive cells.

CD8+CD4-CCR7+CD45RA+ sorting gave the naive CD8 T cells. TCRdb re-called the PCR reads with MiXCR, one entry per CDR3 protein. The table includes under 75,000 distinct CDR3 sequences, under 20% detected once. Sequencing was done on a sample of naive CD8+ T cells from blood, with Jurkat cell RNA spiked in. Subset meaning: FACS-sorted CD8+CD4-CCR7+CD45RA+ naive T cells. This sequence originates from a human donor in good health. Some libraries in this study had Jurkat cell RNA spiked in.

CDR3 protein: CASSEAGRSNYGYTF. The CDR3 bases are TGTGCCAGCAGTGAAGCGGGCAGGTCTAACTATGGCTACACCTTC. The chain uses TRBV2 and TRBJ1-2, with D unresolved. The V gene's germline CDR1 is SNHLY and CDR2 FYNNEI. The CDR3 spans 15 residues. V was pared by 0 bases and J by 0 bases, with 8 bases between.